This T cell receptor (beta chain) was recorded in a study of blood T cells in healthy people across ages. There are a few counts of this clonotype. It was with a sample-barcoded 5' primer and a J-beta primer mix that a second PCR of roughly 7 to 11 cycles was run. MiXCR, applied by TCRdb to the 5' RACE reads, yields one record per CDR3 protein. This table holds roughly 1 million distinct CDR3 sequences, 25% found once. V lost 0 bases and J 4 bases, leaving 11 bases between the germline ends. The germline V gene encodes CDR1 DFQATT and CDR2 SNEGSKA (reference sequence). The CDR3 is 14 residues long. This sample was shared with a second study, whose subject was T cells of mothers and their children. This second report adds: Samples were provided by three healthy Caucasian mothers and their six children. Each mother yielded more than 8.5 million TCR beta CDR3 reads. Each child yielded roughly 2.9 million reads. Versus unrelated pairs, overlap was slightly higher in related mother-child pairs, without reaching significance.

The sequence came from a girl aged 2 to 9 in good health. J is TRBJ2-3 and V is TRBV20-1, with a weak D call TRBD1 (5 bases). The sequencing sample was made of blood. CDR3 in amino acids: CSARDVQGSDTQYF. Written as DNA, the CDR3 is TGCAGTGCTAGAGATGTGCAGGGCTCAGATACGCAGTATTTT.